This T cell receptor beta chain comes out of a study of CD4+ T cells in melanoma. Profiling relied on immunoSEQ multiplex PCR, and the TCRdb table lists in-frame clones only, not all of them. The table records around 110,000 clones, about 90% of them present only once. Study results and limitations: CD8+ T cell, macrophage and B cell function reportedly correlated with neoantigen-specific CD4+ T cells.

This CDR3 has 17 amino acids. V shed 2 bases and J 4 bases; nucleotides not matched to a gene: 6. Germline CDR1 and CDR2: GTSNPN and SVGIG (reference sequence). Points on this clone: The antigen is not known.

Source material: peripheral blood. The receptor comes from a human donor with melanoma. This chain joins TRBV30 and TRBJ2-3, with 16 bases fitting TRBD2. CDR3 bases: TGTGCCTGGAGTTCCGGGACTAGCGGGGGGGCCGCAGATACGCAGTATTTT. Translation gives CAWSSGTSGGAADTQYF.